This record covers a single TCR beta chain. Its matching antigen is unknown. 13 Jbeta primers and 60 Vbeta primers were used for the PCR. In the authors' workflow: The count from a later analysis was about 80 million unique TCR beta chains, some 11 million of them shared. The protocol was immunoSEQ multiplex PCR, while the TCRdb copy is restricted to in-frame clones and leaves out a portion. V and J calls and clone size follow that table, whereas D and trimming were derived from the DNA. The top ten clones hold approximately 9.1% of a sample with about 120,000 clones, more than 60% of them seen once. The data belong to a study of cytomegalovirus exposure and HLA in healthy donors. Study-wide results and caveats: According to the study, around 150 TCR beta chains were cytomegalovirus-associated.

The CDR3 totals 16 residues. With 5 bases clipped from V and 7 bases from J, the junction kept 14 bases outside the gene matches. The V gene's germline CDR1 is SGHVS and CDR2 FQNEAQ. The specimen sequenced was PBMCs. The gene calls are TRBV7-8 and TRBJ2-7, with TRBD2 identical over 10 bases. This TCR came from a man aged 35-49 years in good health and CMV-seropositive. CDR3 region: CASSTIAGGPVWEQYF. The CDR3 DNA reads TGTGCCAGCAGCACCATAGCGGGGGGACCCGTTTGGGAGCAGTACTTC. The entire variable domain, with the rest obtained from reference TRBV7-8 and TRBJ2-7, is as follows: GAGVSQSPRYKVAKRGQDVALRCDPISGHVSLFWYQQALGQGPEFLTYFQNEAQLDKSGLPSDRFFAERPEGSVSTLKIQRTQQEDSAVYLCASSTIAGGPVWEQYFGPGTRLTVT.